The text below deals with one TCR beta chain. Its antigen is currently unknown. In germline, CDR1 is DFQATT, CDR2 SNEGSKA (reference sequence). The ends lost 3 bases at V and 4 bases at J; junction bases unmatched: 8. The CDR3 is 16 residues long. The data derive from a study of CD8 T cells in ankylosing spondylitis. General study findings and limits: Matched ankylosing spondylitis synovial fluid reportedly showed significant enrichment of disease-linked clones.

Making use of molecular barcodes, quantitative 5'-RACE generated TCR beta libraries. From the 5' RACE reads, TCRdb called clonotypes with MiXCR, one entry per CDR3 protein. The sample carries approximately 290,000 distinct CDR3 sequences, about 20% recorded once. The origin of this receptor is a female donor with ankylosing spondylitis or in good health (not recorded which). Sequencing was carried out using blood, either unsorted or a sorted T cell fraction (not recorded which). V gene TRBV20-1 combines with J gene TRBJ2-2; 10 bases align to TRBD2. The CDR3 sequence: CSARPPLAGVTGELFF. The DNA for the CDR3 is TGCAGTGCTAGGCCACCTCTAGCGGGAGTCACCGGGGAGCTGTTTTTT.